One and the same sample provided the 23 T cell receptor beta chains below, sequenced in a study of blood T cells in healthy people across ages. With a J-beta primer mix and a sample-barcoded 5' primer, a second PCR ran about 7 to 12 cycles. TCRdb reprocessed the 5' RACE reads via MiXCR and lists one record per CDR3 protein. The sample shows nearly 800,000 distinct CDR3 sequences, more than 50% of them seen only once. Sequences were obtained from blood. These receptors all come from a man aged 40-55 years in good health.

V is TRBV29-1 and J is TRBJ2-4; tentative D call: TRBD2 (6 bases). The assigned J gene may be wrong: the sequence end matches TRBJ2-7 better. The CDR3 totals 13 residues. CDR1 and CDR2 from the germline V gene are SQVTM and ANQGSEA. The CDR3 protein is CSVARGGAFEQYF. The CDR3 nucleotides are TGCAGCGTTGCCCGGGGCGGGGCCTTCGAGCAGTACTTC.

The J gene is TRBJ1-2, the V gene TRBV28; 9 nucleotides agree with TRBD1. Germline CDR1 and CDR2: MDHEN and SYDVKM. Unmatched junction bases numbered 3, after V lost 3 bases and J lost 4 bases. The CDR3 is made up of 14 amino acids. CDR3 nucleotide sequence: TGTGCCAGCAGTTTTCTGACAGGGGGCTATGGCTACACCTTC. This encodes CASSFLTGGYGYTF.

This chain links TRBV7-2 with TRBJ2-1; either TRBD1 or TRBD2 may fit D (5 bases each). Trimming pared 0 bases from V and 5 bases from J, leaving 8 bases between. The CDR3 contains 14 residues. Germline CDR1 SGHTA, CDR2 FQGNSA. The CDR3 region is CASSLARGNNEQFF. Written as DNA, the CDR3 is TGTGCCAGCAGCTTAGCCCGGGGCAACAATGAGCAGTTCTTC.

Concerning this clonotype: One end of the junction varies from germline; a read error may be responsible. V gene TRBV7-2 combines with J gene TRBJ2-1; D may be TRBD1 (5 bases). The CDR3 length is 16 residues. Germline CDR1 SGHTA, CDR2 FQGNSA. Here the CDR3 DNA reads TGTGTCAGCAGCTTAGGGGCTAGACCTTCGGGCAATGAGCAGTTCTTC. Encoded protein: CVSSLGARPSGNEQFF.

CDR3 DNA sequence: TGTGCCAGCAGCTGGGATGGGCAGGGGAGATATGGCTACACCTTC. Translated: CASSWDGQGRYGYTF. This chain connects TRBV7-2 to TRBJ1-2; D is perhaps TRBD1 (6 bases). There are 15 residues in the CDR3. Germline V CDR1 and CDR2: SGHTA, FQGNSA. V lost 4 bases, J lost 5 bases, and 17 bases lay in between.

The rearrangement links TRBV4-1 to TRBJ2-7; either TRBD1 or TRBD2 may supply D (6 bases each). This CDR3 spans 14 amino acids. V was cut by 6 bases and J by 11 bases, with 23 bases left in between. Germline lookup yields CDR1 MGHRA and CDR2 YSYEKL. CDR3 nucleotide sequence: TGCGCCAGCAGTCAAATAGGCAGGGGCAGGAGGGAGTACTTC. Translation: CASSQIGRGRREYF.

The chain has TRBV6-1 and TRBJ2-1, with 8 bases fitting TRBD2. This CDR3 region has 17 residues. The trim removed 5 bases at V and 3 bases at J, leaving 12 bases unmatched. Germline assignment: CDR1 MNHNS and CDR2 SASEGT. The CDR3: CASSPQVGLAIYNEQFF. The CDR3 coding sequence is TGTGCCAGCAGTCCCCAAGTTGGACTAGCTATCTACAATGAGCAGTTCTTC.

The chain recombines TRBV29-1 with TRBJ2-3, with a weak D call TRBD2 (7 bases). This CDR3 contains 13 residues. Germline loops: CDR1 SQVTM, CDR2 ANQGSEA. V gave up 8 bases and J gave up 6 bases, with 18 bases separating them. The CDR3 reads CSSGGTQGDTQYF. The CDR3 DNA follows: TGCAGCTCCGGGGGGACCCAGGGGGATACGCAGTATTTT.

This clonotype was seen ten or more times. The V gene is TRBV14, the J gene TRBJ2-3; possible D gene TRBD2, 6 bases. Trimming cost V 1 base and J 3 bases, with 14 bases left between them. Germline CDR1 SGHDN, CDR2 FVKESK. This CDR3 contains 16 residues. CDR3 nucleotides: TGTGCCAGCAGCCAAGGGTTTAGCGGAAGGACAGATACGCAGTATTTT. Protein: CASSQGFSGRTDTQYF.

V usage is TRBV20-1 and J usage is TRBJ2-7; tentatively, D is TRBD1 or TRBD2 (5 bases each). The germline V gene encodes CDR1 DFQATT and CDR2 SNEGSKA (reference sequence). The CDR3 length is 15 residues. The germline V and J ends were trimmed by 0 bases and 2 bases, with 14 bases remaining between them. The CDR3 DNA is TGCAGTGCTAGAGATCTGACCGGGACCCCCTACGAGCAGTACTTC. It encodes CSARDLTGTPYEQYF.

This clonotype was counted once. This chain links TRBV5-1 with TRBJ2-5; 7 bases are a match to TRBD1. The V segment lost 3 bases and the J segment 1 base; nucleotides outside the gene matches: 6. The CDR3 runs 15 residues. CDR1 is SGHRS and CDR2 is YFSETQ in the germline V gene. In DNA form, the CDR3 reads TGCGCCAGCAGCTACCAAACAGGGGTCCAAGAGACCCAGTACTTC. Translated: CASSYQTGVQETQYF.

This chain joins TRBV5-5 and TRBJ2-4, with D possibly matching TRBD1 (5 bases). CDR1 and CDR2 from the germline V gene are SGHKS and YYEKEE (reference sequence). V lost 2 bases and J 3 bases, leaving 12 bases between the germline ends. This CDR3 is 15 amino acids long. The CDR3 DNA reads TGTGCCAGCAGCTTCTCCTGGGGCGGCAAAAACATTCAGTACTTC. It yields the protein CASSFSWGGKNIQYF.

J is TRBJ2-7 and V is TRBV20-1, with D perhaps given as TRBD1 or TRBD2 (5 bases each). The CDR3 sequence is 15 residues long. The germline CDR1 and CDR2 sequences are DFQATT and SNEGSKA (reference sequence). The V and J ends lost 3 bases and 0 bases respectively, with 15 bases between them. The CDR3 DNA is TGCAGTGCTAGTAAACCTCTCGGGACCTCCTACGAGCAGTACTTC. Residues: CSASKPLGTSYEQYF.

The chain combines TRBV20-1 with TRBJ1-1; the D gene is possibly TRBD1 (5 bases). Germline V CDR1 and CDR2: DFQATT, SNEGSKA (reference sequence). The V gene lost 0 bases and the J gene lost 1 base, with 15 bases spanning the gap. The CDR3 is made up of 16 amino acids. The CDR3 DNA sequence: TGCAGTGCTAGAGATCATGGGGCTGAGGGGAACACTGAAGCTTTCTTT. This encodes CSARDHGAEGNTEAFF.

This clonotype was picked up a small number of times. The V call is TRBV20-1, the J call TRBJ2-1, with D perhaps being TRBD1 or TRBD2 (6 bases each). The CDR3 loop spans 15 amino acids. Between the trimmed V and J ends, which lost 3 bases and 5 bases, there was a span of 17 bases. From germline, CDR1 is DFQATT and CDR2 SNEGSKA (reference sequence). DNA for the CDR3: TGCAGTGCTAGCCCCACAGGGAGGCGCAACAATGAGCAGTTCTTC. This sequence encodes CSASPTGRRNNEQFF.

This chain joins TRBV20-1 and TRBJ2-7; D gene uncertain. The CDR3 totals 12 residues. The germline V gene encodes CDR1 DFQATT and CDR2 SNEGSKA (reference sequence). Trimming pared 4 bases from V and 2 bases from J, leaving 9 bases between. CDR3 in DNA: TGCAGTGCTAAACCGGGCCCCTACGAGCAGTACTTC. Its translation is CSAKPGPYEQYF.

This clonotype was seen a handful of times. The gene calls are TRBV7-2 and TRBJ2-5; no reliable D call. The CDR3 totals 13 residues. Trimming removed 5 bases at V and 4 bases at J, with 11 bases between. The germline CDR1 and CDR2 sequences are SGHTA and FQGNSA. CDR3: CASSPPAIETQYF. The CDR3 nucleotides read TGTGCCAGCAGCCCCCCGGCGATAGAGACCCAGTACTTC.

The chain combines TRBV7-9 with TRBJ2-1, with 7 bases matching TRBD2. The CDR3 sequence is 16 residues long. V gave up 5 bases and J gave up 6 bases; unmatched junction bases: 13. CDR1 and CDR2 from the germline V gene are SEHNR and FQNEAQ (reference sequence). CDR3 amino acids: CASSPRGEAGLNEQFF. CDR3 DNA sequence: TGTGCCAGCAGCCCCCGGGGGGAAGCGGGACTCAATGAGCAGTTCTTC. Based on the CDR3 plus reference TRBV7-9 and TRBJ2-1, the full variable domain is DTGVSQNPRHKITKRGQNVTFRCDPISEHNRLYWYRQTLGQGPEFLTYFQNEAQLEKSRLLSDRFSAERPKGSFSTLEIQRTEQGDSAMYLCASSPRGEAGLNEQFFGPGTRLTVL.

The chain employs TRBV7-2 and TRBJ2-3, with D unclear. The germline V gene has CDR1 SGHTA and CDR2 FQGNSA. There are 14 residues in the CDR3. V was pared by 0 bases and J by 3 bases, with 7 bases between. CDR3 sequence reads: CASSLASQTDTQYF. CDR3 DNA sequence: TGTGCCAGCAGCTTAGCGAGCCAAACAGATACGCAGTATTTT.

The rearrangement joins TRBV7-9 to TRBJ1-2, with D maybe TRBD1 (5 bases). Trimming cost V 5 bases and J 0 bases, with 16 bases left between them. The CDR3 is 16 residues long. Germline V gives CDR1 SEHNR, CDR2 FQNEAQ (reference sequence). The DNA of the CDR3 is TGTGCCAGCAGCGCCCTAGGGACTTTAGCTAACTATGGCTACACCTTC. Translated, it gives CASSALGTLANYGYTF.

The chain joins TRBV27 to TRBJ2-7; D may correspond to TRBD1 or TRBD2 (5 bases each). Deletions cut 3 bases from V and 5 bases from J, with 8 bases between. The length of the CDR3 is 12 residues. Germline V gives CDR1 MNHEY, CDR2 SMNVEV (reference sequence). The CDR3 DNA reads as TGTGCCAGCAGTTTCGTGGGGGACGAGCAGTACTTC. Amino acid sequence: CASSFVGDEQYF.

V is TRBV7-9 and J is TRBJ1-5; TRBD1 aligns across 9 bases. CDR1 and CDR2 (germline): SEHNR, FQNEAQ (reference sequence). This CDR3 contains 15 residues. Trimming cost V 5 bases and J 4 bases; bases outside gene matches: 6. CDR3 region: CASSRSGTGNQPQHF. The DNA for the CDR3 is TGTGCCAGCAGCCGTAGTGGGACAGGGAATCAGCCCCAGCATTTT.

The chain joins TRBV20-1 to TRBJ2-5; no clear D gene. Germline V gene sequence: CDR1 DFQATT, CDR2 SNEGSKA (reference sequence). CDR3 length equals 12 residues. Trimming took off 5 bases at V and 3 bases at J, with 10 bases between the two ends. CDR3 region: CSAPKQEETQYF. The CDR3 DNA is TGCAGTGCTCCAAAGCAAGAAGAGACCCAGTACTTC.